Detailed here is one TCR beta chain. Its antigen is unknown. It has no much larger one-base neighbor in the sample; base qualities were not kept. V loses 0 bases of germline sequence and J loses 4 bases, and the interval between the two ends is 19 bases. As encoded in the germline V gene, CDR1 is MNHNS while CDR2 is SASEGT. The CDR3 covers 18 residues, taking in both the cysteine and the phenylalanine. Only the CDR3 region is kept as DNA, spanning 54 bases read in frame from base 1. The sample comes from a study of shared T cell receptors in the human thymus (dated by TCRdb to 2020 to 2022). A note on the overall study: The study examined how the human thymus generates shared, self-reactive T-cell receptor alpha chains.

The library was made by the immunoSEQ multiplex PCR assay. This immuneACCESS table, as held by TCRdb, lists in-frame sequences with V and J called but not all clones. Of the missing ones, under half trace to an unresolved V gene in checked studies; the others have no known cause. The sample includes hundreds of thousands of clones, with around nine tenths observed a single time. 0.01% of the sample is in the top ten clones. In addition, the sample was reused for a study of human thymus T cells. The second publication reports: In Finland, the donors were immunologically healthy infants who were having open corrective cardiac surgery for congenital heart defects. Thymus tissue was obtained as surgical resects removed during corrective cardiac surgery. Both the thymic and the peripheral blood repertoires appeared to show biased V and J gene segment usage. According to the related research, thymic TCR repertoires were highly overlapping among unrelated individuals. The study described the TCR alpha and beta repertoires in under 10 infant thymus samples and a few matching peripheral blood samples. Donor ages ranging from 7 to 244 days were recorded, and a handful of male and a couple of female infants were included in the cohort. After being mechanically released from the tissue, thymocytes were kept at -70 degrees C in pellets of about 9-34 million cells. Genomic DNA was extracted from frozen cell pellets with a QIAsymphony instrument. The immunoSEQ multiplex PCR assay was used to amplify the TCRB and TCRAD loci from a standardized amount of quality-controlled genomic DNA. The amplicons spanned the V(D)J region and were long enough to cover the CDR3 and allow V and J genes to be identified. Amplicon sequencing was performed on an Illumina platform through the commercial immunoSEQ service. Primer bias and sequencing errors were corrected as previously described, and TCRAD and TCRB definitions were based on the IMGT database. Analysis of the repertoires was done with immunoSEQ Analyzer 3.0 and VDJTools and included basic statistics, V/J segment usage, diversity estimates, rarefaction and pairwise overlap. Chao1, ChaoE, Efron-Thisted, Shannon and inverse Simpson indices were used to estimate diversity, which was also estimated on datasets down-sampled to the smallest sample. Repertoire overlap used strict matching of CDR3 nucleotide sequence, V gene and J gene, with Jaccard-based multidimensional scaling clustering. On average, thymus samples gave roughly 800,000 unique TCRB clonotypes, whereas blood samples gave around 80,000.

The V and J segments used are TRBV6-1 and TRBJ1-5; the D gene is possibly TRBD1, with 6 bases matching. The clonotype originates from a boy less than two years old with a congenital heart defect. Donor details come from another sample of the same person, matched by shared clones. Specimen: thymocytes. CDR3 region: CASSEAGGGRGRNQPQHF. The nucleotides are TGTGCCAGCAGTGAAGCAGGGGGGGGCAGGGGACGTAATCAGCCCCAGCATTTT.